Listed below are T cell receptor beta chains from one sample, sequenced in a study of blood T cell repertoires in COVID-19. Assay: immunoSEQ multiplex PCR; the TCRdb copy retains only in-frame clones and omits some. Here the sample spans about 170,000 clones, 85% to 90% being singletons. Sequencing was done on a sample of peripheral blood. These receptors were taken from a woman aged 60-70 years with COVID-19, enrolled during active disease. Both conserved end residues are part of each CDR3. A D gene is named only where the DNA matches it firmly. Size tells how often a clone was seen (once, few, many) or the class of an expanded clone, and some rows leave it out.

j_gene,v_gene,d_gene,abundance,CDR3nt,CDR3aa
TRBJ2-1,TRBV18,-,-,TGTGCCAGCTCACCGAGTACGGCCTTCGGGAATGAGCAGTTCTTC,CASSPSTAFGNEQFF
TRBJ1-3,TRBV6-1,-,-,TGTGCCAGCAGTGAATCAACGAACTATTCTGGAAACACCATATATTTT,CASSESTNYSGNTIYF
TRBJ1-5,TRBV7-2,-,-,TGTGCCAGCTCCCTACTGTATAGCAATCAGCCCCAGCATTTT,CASSLLYSNQPQHF
TRBJ1-1,TRBV6-5,-,-,TGTGCCAGCACGATGCAGGGGCCGAACACTGAAGCTTTCTTT,CASTMQGPNTEAFF
TRBJ1-3,TRBV7-9,-,-,TGTGCCAGCAGCTTAGGAGGAACTGGAAACACCATATATTTT,CASSLGGTGNTIYF
TRBJ2-4,TRBV19,-,-,TGTGCCAGCAGCGTGCTAGCCAAAAACATTCAGTACTTC,CASSVLAKNIQYF
TRBJ2-1,TRBV24-1,TRBD2,-,TGTGCCACCAGCAGCCGGACTAGCGGGAGGGTGAACCGCAATGAGCAGTTCTTC,CATSSRTSGRVNRNEQFF
TRBJ1-1,TRBV27,TRBD1,-,TGTGCCAGCAGCTGGCTGGCACTAGGGGGCCTGAACACTGAAGCTTTCTTT,CASSWLALGGLNTEAFF
TRBJ2-1,TRBV3-1/TRBV3-2,-,-,TGTGCCAGCAGCCAGCGGGGTTCCTACAATGAGCAGTTCTTC,CASSQRGSYNEQFF
TRBJ1-2,TRBV19,-,-,TGTGCCAGTAGTCTAATGGTGGGCCCTAACTATGGCTACACCTTC,CASSLMVGPNYGYTF
TRBJ2-3,TRBV11-3,TRBD2,-,TGTGCCAGCAGCCCCGGGACTAGCGGTTACACAGATACGCAGTATTTT,CASSPGTSGYTDTQYF
TRBJ1-1,TRBV5-1,TRBD1,-,TGCGCCAGCAGCTCAACAGGGGGTAACACTGAAGCTTTCTTT,CASSSTGGNTEAFF
TRBJ2-4,TRBV5-4,-,-,TGTGCCAGCAGTTTGGAGGGGACAGTCAAAAACATTCAGTACTTC,CASSLEGTVKNIQYF
TRBJ2-7,TRBV7-3,TRBD2,-,TGTGCCAGCAGCTTAAGCGGGAGGGCCGTGGAGCAGTACTTC,CASSLSGRAVEQYF
TRBJ1-5,TRBV18,-,few,TGTGCCAGCTCACCAGCAGGACCAGGGAATAGCAATCAGCCCCAGCATTTT,CASSPAGPGNSNQPQHF
TRBJ2-5,TRBV9,TRBD2,-,TGTGCCAGCAGCCGCTATAGCGGGAGCGGTCCCGAAGAGACCCAGTACTTC,CASSRYSGSGPEETQYF
TRBJ2-3,TRBV24-1,TRBD1,-,TGTGCCACCAGTGACCCGGACAGGGGGTTTGGAGATACGCAGTATTTT,CATSDPDRGFGDTQYF
TRBJ1-1,TRBV29-1,TRBD1,-,TGCAGCGGACAGGGCTTGAACACTGAAGCTTTCTTT,CSGQGLNTEAFF
TRBJ1-5,TRBV7-8,-,-,TGTGCCAGCAGCTTAGGGGCAGGGGTTAATCAGCCCCAGCATTTT,CASSLGAGVNQPQHF
TRBJ2-7,TRBV5-5,-,-,TGTGCCAGCAGCTTGGCACTAGTGATTGTCTACGAGCAGTACTTC,CASSLALVIVYEQYF
TRBJ2-3,TRBV4-2,TRBD1,once,TGTGCCAGCAGCCAAGAGCTTGGACAGGGGGCTTTCCCAGATACGCAGTATTTT,CASSQELGQGAFPDTQYF
TRBJ1-2,TRBV28,TRBD1,few,TGTGCCAGCAGCTCCGGACAGGCGGGGTTCTCTGGCTACACCTTC,CASSSGQAGFSGYTF
TRBJ2-7,TRBV4-1,TRBD2,-,TGCGCCAGCAGCCTCCAAGGGGGTAGCGGGGGTCCCTCCTACGAGCAGTACTTC,CASSLQGGSGGPSYEQYF
TRBJ2-2,TRBV6-5,TRBD2,-,TGTGCCACCAAACTAGCGTTCGGGGAGCTGTTTTTT,CATKLAFGELFF
TRBJ2-1,TRBV4-3,-,once,TGCGCCAGCAGCCAATTCCAGGGGAATGAGCAGTTCTTC,CASSQFQGNEQFF
TRBJ2-7,TRBV30,TRBD1,-,TGTGCCTGGAGCCCGACAGGGGGTTCCTACGAGCAGTACTTC,CAWSPTGGSYEQYF
TRBJ1-1,TRBV4-1,-,-,TGCGCCAGCAGCCGTGGTGGGTGGGGAGACACTGAAGCTTTCTTT,CASSRGGWGDTEAFF
TRBJ1-2,TRBV30,-,few,TGTGCCTGGAGTGTAGAGAGGCGGGGCGGCTACACCTTC,CAWSVERRGGYTF
TRBJ1-3,TRBV3-1/TRBV3-2,-,-,TGTGCCAGCAGCCCCCGAGGGTTCTCTGGAAACACCATATATTTT,CASSPRGFSGNTIYF
TRBJ1-6,TRBV18,TRBD1,-,TGTGCCAGCTCACCCATACCAGGGGGACCAAATTCACCCCTCCACTTT,CASSPIPGGPNSPLHF
TRBJ2-7,TRBV5-4,TRBD2,-,TGTGCCAGCAGCTTGGGGCTAGCGGGAGGGAACCAGTACTTC,CASSLGLAGGNQYF
TRBJ2-7,TRBV19,TRBD2,-,TGTGCCAGTAGTATTGCTAGCGGGAGTGTTTACGAGCAGTACTTC,CASSIASGSVYEQYF
TRBJ2-2,TRBV3-1/TRBV3-2,-,-,TGTGCCAGCAGACCGGGACTTGAACAACCCACCGGGGAGCTGTTTTTT,CASRPGLEQPTGELFF
TRBJ2-1,TRBV7-9,-,-,TGTGCCAGCACCCAAGGGCAAGCACGGGAGCTCTTC,CASTQGQARELF
TRBJ2-7,TRBV19,TRBD1,few,TGTGCCAGTAGTCCCCGGACAGGGGGTCGTGAGCAGTACTTC,CASSPRTGGREQYF
TRBJ2-7,TRBV2,-,-,TGTGCCAGTATTCAGGGGAGGGGGGAACACTCCTACGAGCAGTACTTC,CASIQGRGEHSYEQYF
TRBJ1-5,TRBV25-1,-,-,TGTGCCAGCAGTGATACCAGGGGTAGCAATCAGCCCCAGCATTTT,CASSDTRGSNQPQHF
TRBJ1-2,TRBV7-2,-,few,TGTGCCAGCAGCTTAGGACCAGGGGACTATGGCTACACCTTC,CASSLGPGDYGYTF
TRBJ1-1,TRBV10-2,TRBD1,-,TGCGCCAGCAGTGAGTCGTACAGGGGGAGACTGAACACTGAAGCTTTCTTT,CASSESYRGRLNTEAFF
TRBJ2-3,TRBV19,-,-,TGTGCCAGTAGTGTCTACACAGATACGCAGTATTTT,CASSVYTDTQYF
TRBJ2-7,TRBV28,-,-,TGTGCCAGCAGTTCAGTATACGAGCAGTACTTC,CASSSVYEQYF
TRBJ1-2,TRBV6-5,TRBD1,-,TGTGCCAGCAGTTACCCCGGACAGGGATACACCTTC,CASSYPGQGYTF
TRBJ2-3,TRBV20-1,-,-,TGCAGTGCTCCCGCGTGGGATACGCAGTATTTT,CSAPAWDTQYF
TRBJ1-5,TRBV6-2/TRBV6-3,-,-,TGTGCCAGCAGTTATACAGGGCTTGCTCAGCCCCAGCATTTT,CASSYTGLAQPQHF
TRBJ2-7,TRBV27,TRBD2,-,TGTGCCAGCAGTCAGCGGGAGCCCACCTACGAGCAGTACTTC,CASSQREPTYEQYF
TRBJ1-6,TRBV5-1,-,-,TGCGCCAGCAGCTTAGCTCGGTCACCCCTCCACTTT,CASSLARSPLHF
TRBJ1-2,TRBV5-4,-,-,TGTGCCAGCAGCTTGGGGGGGCGGAACTATGGCTACACCTTC,CASSLGGRNYGYTF
TRBJ1-2,TRBV6-5,TRBD1,-,TGTGCCAGCAGGAGAACCGGGACAGCCTATGGCTACACCTTC,CASRRTGTAYGYTF
TRBJ1-4,TRBV7-9,-,-,TGTGCCAGCAGCTTCCCCTTGAATGAAAAACTGTTTTTT,CASSFPLNEKLFF
TRBJ1-6,TRBV28,-,-,TGTGCCAGCAGTCGCCTACAGGGTGCTAATTCACCCCTCCACTTT,CASSRLQGANSPLHF
TRBJ1-6,TRBV7-3,TRBD1,-,TGTGCCAGCAGCTCCACAGGGGATTCACCCCTCCACTTT,CASSSTGDSPLHF
TRBJ2-7,TRBV20-1,-,-,TGCAGTGCTCTAGTTAGCTACGAGCAGTACTTC,CSALVSYEQYF
TRBJ1-4,TRBV7-9,-,-,TGTGCCAGCAGCCCTTCCTCACACACGGAAAAACTGTTTTTT,CASSPSSHTEKLFF
TRBJ1-2,TRBV29-1,TRBD1,-,TGCAGCGCCGGGACAGGGATAGGGGATGGCTACACCTTC,CSAGTGIGDGYTF
TRBJ1-3,TRBV15,TRBD1,-,TGTGCCACCAGCAGAGGACAGGGGAGCTCTGGAAACACCATATATTTT,CATSRGQGSSGNTIYF
TRBJ1-5,TRBV12-3/TRBV12-4,TRBD1,-,TGTGCCAGCAGTCGAACAGGGGAACAGCCCCAGCATTTT,CASSRTGEQPQHF
TRBJ2-1,TRBV5-5,TRBD1,-,TGTGCCAGCAGCTTGGACAGGGGTCGGAATGAGCAGTTCTTC,CASSLDRGRNEQFF
TRBJ1-2,TRBV14,TRBD1,-,TGTGCCAGCAGCCAAGAGGACAGGCCCTATGGCTACACCTTC,CASSQEDRPYGYTF